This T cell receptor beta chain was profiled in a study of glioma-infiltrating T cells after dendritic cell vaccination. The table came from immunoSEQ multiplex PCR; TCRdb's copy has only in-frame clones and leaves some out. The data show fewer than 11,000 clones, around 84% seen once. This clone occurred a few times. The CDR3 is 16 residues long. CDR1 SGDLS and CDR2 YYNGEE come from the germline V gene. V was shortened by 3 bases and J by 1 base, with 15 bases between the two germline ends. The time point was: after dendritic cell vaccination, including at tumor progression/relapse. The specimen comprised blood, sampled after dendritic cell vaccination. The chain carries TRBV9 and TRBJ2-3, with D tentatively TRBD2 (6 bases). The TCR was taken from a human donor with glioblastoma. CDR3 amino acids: CASSAASVGGTDTQYF. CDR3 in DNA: TGTGCCAGCAGCGCTGCTAGCGTGGGGGGCACAGATACGCAGTATTTT.